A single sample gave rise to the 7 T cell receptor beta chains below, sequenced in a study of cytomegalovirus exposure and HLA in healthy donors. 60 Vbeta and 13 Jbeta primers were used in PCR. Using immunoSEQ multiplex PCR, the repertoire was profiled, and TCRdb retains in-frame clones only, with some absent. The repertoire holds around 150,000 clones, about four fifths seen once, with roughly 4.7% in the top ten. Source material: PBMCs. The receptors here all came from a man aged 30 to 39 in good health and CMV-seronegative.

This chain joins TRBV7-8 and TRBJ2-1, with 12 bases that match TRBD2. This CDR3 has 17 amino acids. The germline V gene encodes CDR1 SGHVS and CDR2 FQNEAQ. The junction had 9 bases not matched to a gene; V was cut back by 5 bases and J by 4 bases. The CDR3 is CASSTDKGLAGYNEQFF. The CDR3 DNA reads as TGTGCCAGCAGCACCGACAAAGGACTAGCGGGGTACAATGAGCAGTTCTTC.

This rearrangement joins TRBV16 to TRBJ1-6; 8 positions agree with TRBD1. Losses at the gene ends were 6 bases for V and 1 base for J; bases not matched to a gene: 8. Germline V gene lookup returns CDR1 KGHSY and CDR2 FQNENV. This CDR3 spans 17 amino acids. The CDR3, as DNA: TGTGCCAGCAGTCGAGGACAGGGAGGGTCCTATAATTCACCCCTCCACTTT. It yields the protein CASSRGQGGSYNSPLHF. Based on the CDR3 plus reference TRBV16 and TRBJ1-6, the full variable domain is GEEVAQTPKHLVRGEGQKAKLYCAPIKGHSYVFWYQQVLKNEFKFLISFQNENVFDETGMPKERFSAKCLPNSPCSLEIQATKLEDSAVYFCASSRGQGGSYNSPLHFGNGTRLTVT.

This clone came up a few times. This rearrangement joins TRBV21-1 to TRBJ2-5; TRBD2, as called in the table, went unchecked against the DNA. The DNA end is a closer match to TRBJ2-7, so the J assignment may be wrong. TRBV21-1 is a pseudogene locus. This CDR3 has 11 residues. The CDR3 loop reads CASSKPYEQYF. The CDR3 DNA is TGTGCCAGCAGCAAACCTTACGAGCAGTACTTC.

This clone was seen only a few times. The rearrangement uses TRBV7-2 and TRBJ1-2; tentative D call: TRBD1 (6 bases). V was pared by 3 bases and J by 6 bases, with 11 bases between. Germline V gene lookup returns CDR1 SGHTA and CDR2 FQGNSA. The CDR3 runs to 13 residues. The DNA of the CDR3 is TGTGCCAGCAGCTTCGGGACAAGTGATGGCTACACCTTC. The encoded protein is CASSFGTSDGYTF.

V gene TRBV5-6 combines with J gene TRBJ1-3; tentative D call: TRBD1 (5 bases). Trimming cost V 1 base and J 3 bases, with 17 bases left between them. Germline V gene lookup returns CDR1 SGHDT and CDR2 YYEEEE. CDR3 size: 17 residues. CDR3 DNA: TGTGCCAGCAGCTTGTGGTGGGCACAGGTTGATGGAAACACCATATATTTT. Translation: CASSLWWAQVDGNTIYF.

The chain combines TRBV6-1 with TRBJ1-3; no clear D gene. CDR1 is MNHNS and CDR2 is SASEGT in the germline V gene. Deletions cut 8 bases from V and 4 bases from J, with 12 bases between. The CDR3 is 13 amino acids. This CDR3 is CASQSAAGNTIYF. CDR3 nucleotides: TGTGCCAGCCAGAGCGCAGCAGGAAACACCATATATTTT.

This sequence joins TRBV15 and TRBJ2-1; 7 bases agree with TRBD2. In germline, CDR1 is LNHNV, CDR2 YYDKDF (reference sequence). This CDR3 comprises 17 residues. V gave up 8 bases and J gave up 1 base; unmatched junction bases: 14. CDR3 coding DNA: TGTGCCACCGCTCGGCCCTCGGCGGGGGTATCCTACAATGAGCAGTTCTTC. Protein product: CATARPSAGVSYNEQFF.